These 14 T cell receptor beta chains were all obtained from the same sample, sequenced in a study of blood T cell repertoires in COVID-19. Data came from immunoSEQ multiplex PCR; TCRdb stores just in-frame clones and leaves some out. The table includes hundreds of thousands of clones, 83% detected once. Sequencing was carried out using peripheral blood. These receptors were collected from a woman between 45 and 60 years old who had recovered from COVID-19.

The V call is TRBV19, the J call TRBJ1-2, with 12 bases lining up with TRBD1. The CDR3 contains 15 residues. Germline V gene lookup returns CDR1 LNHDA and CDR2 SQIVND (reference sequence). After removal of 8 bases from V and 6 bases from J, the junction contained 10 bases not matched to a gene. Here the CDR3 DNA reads TGTGCCAGTGCTGGGGACAGGGGGCTTATTAATGGCTACACCTTC. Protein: CASAGDRGLINGYTF.

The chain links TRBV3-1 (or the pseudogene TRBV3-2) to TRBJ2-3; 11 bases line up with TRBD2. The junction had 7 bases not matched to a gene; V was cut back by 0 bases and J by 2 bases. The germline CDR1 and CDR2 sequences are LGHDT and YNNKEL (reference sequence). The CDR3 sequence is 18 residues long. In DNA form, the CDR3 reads TGTGCCAGCAGCCAAGATCGTCGACTAGCGGGACTCACAGATACGCAGTATTTT. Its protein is CASSQDRRLAGLTDTQYF.

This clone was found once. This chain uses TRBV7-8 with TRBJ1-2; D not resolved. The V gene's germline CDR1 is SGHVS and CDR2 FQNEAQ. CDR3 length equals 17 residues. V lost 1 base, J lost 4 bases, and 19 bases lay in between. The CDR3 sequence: CASSLDFGSIVIYGYTF. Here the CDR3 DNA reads TGTGCCAGCAGCTTAGATTTCGGGAGTATAGTCATCTATGGCTACACCTTC.

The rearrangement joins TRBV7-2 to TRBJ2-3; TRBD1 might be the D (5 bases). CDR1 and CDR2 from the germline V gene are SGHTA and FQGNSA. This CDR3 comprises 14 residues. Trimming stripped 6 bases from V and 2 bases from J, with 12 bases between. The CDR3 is CASRVVGATDTQYF. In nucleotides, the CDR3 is TGTGCCAGCAGGGTTGTAGGGGCCACAGATACGCAGTATTTT.

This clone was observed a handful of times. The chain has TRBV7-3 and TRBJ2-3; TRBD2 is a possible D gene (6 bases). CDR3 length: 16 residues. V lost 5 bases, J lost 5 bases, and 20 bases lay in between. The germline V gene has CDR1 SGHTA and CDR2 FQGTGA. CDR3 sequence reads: CASSPRGSGGRDTQYF. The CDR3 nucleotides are TGTGCCAGCAGCCCCCGGGGTAGCGGAGGGAGAGATACGCAGTATTTT.

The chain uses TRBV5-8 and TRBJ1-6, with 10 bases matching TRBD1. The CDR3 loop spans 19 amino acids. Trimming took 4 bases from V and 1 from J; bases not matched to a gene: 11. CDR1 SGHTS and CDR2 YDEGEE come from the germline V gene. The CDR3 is CASSVTRTGGGSYNSPLHF. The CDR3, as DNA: TGTGCCAGCAGCGTCACCCGGACAGGGGGTGGTTCCTATAATTCACCCCTCCACTTT. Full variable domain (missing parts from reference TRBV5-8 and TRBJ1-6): EAGVTQSPTHLIKTRGQQATLRCSPISGHTSVYWYQQALGLGLQFLLWYDEGEERNRGNFPPRFSGRQFPNYSSELNVNALELEDSALYLCASSVTRTGGGSYNSPLHFGNGTRLTVT.

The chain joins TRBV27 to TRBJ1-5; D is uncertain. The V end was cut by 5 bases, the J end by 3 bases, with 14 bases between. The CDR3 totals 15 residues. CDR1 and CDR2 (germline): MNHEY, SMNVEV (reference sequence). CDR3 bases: TGTGCCAGCAGTCCCTGGACGGGAGACAATCAGCCCCAGCATTTT. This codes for CASSPWTGDNQPQHF.

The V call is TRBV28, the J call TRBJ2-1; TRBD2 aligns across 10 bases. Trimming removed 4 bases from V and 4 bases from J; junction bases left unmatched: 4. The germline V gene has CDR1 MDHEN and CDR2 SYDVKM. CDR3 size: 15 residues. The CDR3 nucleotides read TGTGCCAGCAGTTCTGGACTAGCGGCTTACAATGAGCAGTTCTTC. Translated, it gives CASSSGLAAYNEQFF.

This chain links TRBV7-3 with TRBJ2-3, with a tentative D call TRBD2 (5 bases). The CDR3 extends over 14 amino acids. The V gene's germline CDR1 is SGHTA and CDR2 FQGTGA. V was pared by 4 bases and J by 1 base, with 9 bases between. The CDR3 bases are TGTGCCAGCAGCTCCCGGGGAGGCACAGATACGCAGTATTTT. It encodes CASSSRGGTDTQYF.

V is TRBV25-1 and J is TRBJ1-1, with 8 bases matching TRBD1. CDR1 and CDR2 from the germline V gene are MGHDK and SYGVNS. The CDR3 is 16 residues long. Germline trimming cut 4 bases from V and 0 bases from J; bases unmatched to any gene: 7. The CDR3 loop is CASSGTGREVNTEAFF. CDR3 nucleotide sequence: TGTGCCAGCAGTGGGACAGGGAGGGAGGTGAACACTGAAGCTTTCTTT.

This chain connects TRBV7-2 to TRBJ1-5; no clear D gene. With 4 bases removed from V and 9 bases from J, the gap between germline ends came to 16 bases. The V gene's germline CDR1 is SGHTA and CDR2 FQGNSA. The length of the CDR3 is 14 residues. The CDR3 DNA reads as TGTGCCAGCAGCTCGCGGGTTAGCGAGGGGCCCCAGCATTTT. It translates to CASSSRVSEGPQHF.

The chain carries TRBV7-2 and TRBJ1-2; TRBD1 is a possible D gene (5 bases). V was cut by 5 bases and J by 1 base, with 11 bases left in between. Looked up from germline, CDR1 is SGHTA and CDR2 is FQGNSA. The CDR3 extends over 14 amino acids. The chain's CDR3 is CASSGGLGNYGYTF. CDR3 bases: TGTGCCAGCAGCGGGGGGTTAGGTAACTATGGCTACACCTTC.

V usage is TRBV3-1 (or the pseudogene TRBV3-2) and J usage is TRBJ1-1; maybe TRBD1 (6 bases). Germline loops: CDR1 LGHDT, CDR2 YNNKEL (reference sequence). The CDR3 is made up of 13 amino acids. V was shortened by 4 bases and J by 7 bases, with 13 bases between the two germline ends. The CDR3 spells CASSPDRRSEAFF. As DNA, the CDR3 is TGTGCCAGCAGCCCGGACAGACGGAGTGAAGCTTTCTTT.

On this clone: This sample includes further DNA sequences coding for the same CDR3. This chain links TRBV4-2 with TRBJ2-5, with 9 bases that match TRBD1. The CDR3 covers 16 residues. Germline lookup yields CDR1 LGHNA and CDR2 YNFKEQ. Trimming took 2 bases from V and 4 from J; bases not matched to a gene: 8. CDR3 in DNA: TGTGCCAGCAGCCAACCTCCGGGACAGGGCCGAGAGACCCAGTACTTC. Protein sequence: CASSQPPGQGRETQYF.